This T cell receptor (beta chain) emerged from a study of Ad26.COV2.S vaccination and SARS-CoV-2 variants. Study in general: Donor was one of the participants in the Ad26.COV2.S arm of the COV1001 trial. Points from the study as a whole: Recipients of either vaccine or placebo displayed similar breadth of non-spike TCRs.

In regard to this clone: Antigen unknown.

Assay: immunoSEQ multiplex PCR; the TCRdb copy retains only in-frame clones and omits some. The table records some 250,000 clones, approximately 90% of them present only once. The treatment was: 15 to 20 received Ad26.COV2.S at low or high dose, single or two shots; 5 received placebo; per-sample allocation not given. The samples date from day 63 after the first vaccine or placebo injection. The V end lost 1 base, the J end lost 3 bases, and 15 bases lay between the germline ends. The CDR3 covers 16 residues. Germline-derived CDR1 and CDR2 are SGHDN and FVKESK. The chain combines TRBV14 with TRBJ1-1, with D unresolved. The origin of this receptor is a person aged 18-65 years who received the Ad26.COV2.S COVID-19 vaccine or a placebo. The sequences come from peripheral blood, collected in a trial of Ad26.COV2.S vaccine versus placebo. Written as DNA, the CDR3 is TGTGCCAGCAGCCAAGGGTTGGGAAATCTGGACACTGAAGCTTTCTTT. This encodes CASSQGLGNLDTEAFF.